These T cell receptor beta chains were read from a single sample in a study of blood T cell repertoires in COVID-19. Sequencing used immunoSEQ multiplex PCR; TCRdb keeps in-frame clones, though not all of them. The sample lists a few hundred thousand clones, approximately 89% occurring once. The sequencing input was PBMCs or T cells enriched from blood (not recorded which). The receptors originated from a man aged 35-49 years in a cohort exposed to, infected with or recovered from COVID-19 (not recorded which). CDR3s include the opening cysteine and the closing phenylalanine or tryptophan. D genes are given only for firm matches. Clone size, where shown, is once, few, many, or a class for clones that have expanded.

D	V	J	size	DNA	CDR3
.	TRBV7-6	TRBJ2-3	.	TGTGCCAGCAGCTCCCGGACTGAATACACAGATACGCAGTATTTT	CASSSRTEYTDTQYF
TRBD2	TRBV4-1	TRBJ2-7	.	TGCGCCAGCAGCCAAGATACTAACGCGGGAGCCTACGAGCAGTACTTC	CASSQDTNAGAYEQYF
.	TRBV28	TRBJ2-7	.	TGTGCCAGCAGTGCAGGGTACGAGCAGTACTTC	CASSAGYEQYF
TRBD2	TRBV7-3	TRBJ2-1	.	TGTGCCAGCAGCTTAACGATGGGGACTAGCGGGAGCTCCTACAATGAGCAGTTCTTC	CASSLTMGTSGSSYNEQFF
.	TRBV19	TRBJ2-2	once	TGTGCCAGTAGTCGGGTGATCACCGGGGAGCTGTTTTTT	CASSRVITGELFF
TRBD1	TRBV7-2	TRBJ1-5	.	TGTGCCAGCAGCTCTCACAGGGGAGGTAGCAATCAGCCCCAGCATTTT	CASSSHRGGSNQPQHF
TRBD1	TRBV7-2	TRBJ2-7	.	TGTGCCAGCAGCTCGGGACAGGGGCGGGACGAGCAGTACTTC	CASSSGQGRDEQYF
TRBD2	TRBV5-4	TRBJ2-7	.	TGTGCCAGCAGCTTGCCAGGGACTAGCGGGAGGGTCCACGAGCAGTACTTC	CASSLPGTSGRVHEQYF
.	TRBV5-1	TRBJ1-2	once	TGCGCCAGCACGGGGGACTCGACAGCCGAGACTAACTATGGCTACACCTTC	CASTGDSTAETNYGYTF
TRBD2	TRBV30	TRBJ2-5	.	TGTGCCTGGACTAGCGGAGAGACCCAGTACTTC	CAWTSGETQYF
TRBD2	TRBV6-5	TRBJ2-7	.	TGTGCCAGCAGTTACCGGAATAGCGGGGGATACGAGCAGTACTTC	CASSYRNSGGYEQYF
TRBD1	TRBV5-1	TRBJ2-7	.	TGCGCCAGCAGCAGGGACAGGGAACTTCCCTACGAGCAGTACTTC	CASSRDRELPYEQYF
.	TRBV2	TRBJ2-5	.	TGTGCCAGCAGGGAGCGGATCCAAGAGACCCAGTACTTC	CASRERIQETQYF
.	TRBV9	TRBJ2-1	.	TGTGCCAGCAGCAGAGTCTCCTCCTACAATGAGCAGTTCTTC	CASSRVSSYNEQFF
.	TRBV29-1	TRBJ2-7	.	TGCAGCGTGGCAGGGTTTCTAAACGAGCAGTACTTC	CSVAGFLNEQYF
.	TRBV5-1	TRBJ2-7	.	TGCGCCAGCAGCTTGGCCGAGCAGGCCTACGAGCAGTACTTC	CASSLAEQAYEQYF
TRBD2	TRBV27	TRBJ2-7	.	TGTGCCAGCAGTTTCCTAGCGGGAGGCCCCCAGCAGTACTTC	CASSFLAGGPQQYF
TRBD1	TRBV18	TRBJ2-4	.	TGTGCCAGCTCACGAGAGACAGGGCTGGCCAAAAACATTCAGTACTTC	CASSRETGLAKNIQYF
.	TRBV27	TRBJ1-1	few	TGTGCCAGCAGTCCACGGGGACAACAGACAAAAGCTTTCTTT	CASSPRGQQTKAFF
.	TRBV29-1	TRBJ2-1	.	TGCAGCGTTGCCCGCGGCTCCTACAATGAGCAGTTCTTC	CSVARGSYNEQFF
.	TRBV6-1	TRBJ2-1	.	TGTGCCAGCAGTGCTCGACGAAGGAGCTCCTACAATGAGCAGTTCTTC	CASSARRRSSYNEQFF
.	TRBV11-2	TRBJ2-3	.	TGTGCCAGCAGCCCCTTCCTAACAGTTAGCACAGATACGCAGTATTTT	CASSPFLTVSTDTQYF
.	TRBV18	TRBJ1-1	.	TGTGCCAGCTCACCACCCCAGGGAGGAGGGACTGAAGCTTTCTTT	CASSPPQGGGTEAFF
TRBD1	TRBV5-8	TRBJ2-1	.	TGTGCCAGCAGCTCGGGGGGGACAGGGGGTTTTGAGCAGTTCTTC	CASSSGGTGGFEQFF
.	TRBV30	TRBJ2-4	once	TGTGCCTGGAGGGATAAGGCGGCCCGGTCCAAAAACATTCAGTACTTC	CAWRDKAARSKNIQYF
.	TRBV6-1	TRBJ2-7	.	TGTGCCAGCAGTGAATCGGCGGGTGTCGTGATCGGGCAGTACTTC	CASSESAGVVIGQYF
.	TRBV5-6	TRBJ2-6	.	TGTGCCAGCAACAAAGCTGGGGCCAACGTCCTGACTTTC	CASNKAGANVLTF
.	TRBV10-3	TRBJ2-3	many	TGTGCCATCAGTGAGTCGACGGGGACTGGGGATACGCAGTATTTT	CAISESTGTGDTQYF
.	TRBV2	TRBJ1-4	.	TGTGCCAGCAGTGACCTTACGACAGGTCGGTTTCGTAATGAAAAACTGTTTTTT	CASSDLTTGRFRNEKLFF
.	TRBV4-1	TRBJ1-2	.	TGCGCCAGCAGCCAAGACTCAGGGGCTAACTATGGCTACACCTTC	CASSQDSGANYGYTF
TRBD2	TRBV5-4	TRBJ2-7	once	TGTGCCAGCAGCTTGGGGGCACTAGCGGGACAATACGAGCAGTACTTC	CASSLGALAGQYEQYF
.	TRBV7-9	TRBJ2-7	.	TGTGCCAGCAGTTACTACGGGACAAGACATCTCGAGCAGTACTTC	CASSYYGTRHLEQYF
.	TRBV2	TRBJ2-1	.	TGTGCCAGCAGTTTATTCAATGAGCAGTTCTTC	CASSLFNEQFF
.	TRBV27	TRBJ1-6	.	TGTGCCAGCAGTTTATCATTCCCGGGAACGGGATCACCCCTCCACTTT	CASSLSFPGTGSPLHF
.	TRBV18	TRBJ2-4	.	TGTGCCAGCTCACATCTAGGTAAAGCGAACATTCAGTACTTC	CASSHLGKANIQYF
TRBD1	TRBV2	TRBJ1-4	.	TGTGCCAGCAGTGAAATCCCACAGGGGGTTTTT	CASSEIPQGVF
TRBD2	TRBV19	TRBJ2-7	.	TGTGCCACCAGAGGGAGTGGCGGGAGTATCGAGCAGTACTTC	CATRGSGGSIEQYF
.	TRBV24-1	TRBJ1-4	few	TGTGCCACCAGGGGGAGGGCAACTAATGAAAAACTGTTTTTT	CATRGRATNEKLFF
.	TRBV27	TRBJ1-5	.	TGTGCCAGCAGTTTATCCGGGGTGCCTTACAATCAGCCCCAGCATTTT	CASSLSGVPYNQPQHF
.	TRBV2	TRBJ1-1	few	TGTGCCAGCAGTGAAGCAGCGGGGTCCCGGACTGAAGCTTTCTTT	CASSEAAGSRTEAFF
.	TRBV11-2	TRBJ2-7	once	TGTGCCAGCAGCTCCGGACAACTCGACGAGCAGTACTTC	CASSSGQLDEQYF
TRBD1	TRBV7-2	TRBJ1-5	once	TGTGCCAGCAGCTTAAACAGGGGTGACAATCAGCCCCAGCATTTT	CASSLNRGDNQPQHF
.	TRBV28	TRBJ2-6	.	TGTGCCAGCAGTACCCAGGGGGGTGGGGCCAACGTCCTGACTTTC	CASSTQGGGANVLTF
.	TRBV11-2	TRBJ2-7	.	TGTGCCAGCACCCAGGGTCCTCCTTCGTACGAGCAGTACTTC	CASTQGPPSYEQYF
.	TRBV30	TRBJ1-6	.	TGTGCCTGGACAGGGTCGTACAATTCACCCCTCCACTTT	CAWTGSYNSPLHF
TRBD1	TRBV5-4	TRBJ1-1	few	TGTGCCAGCAGCTTGTTCGGACAGGGGGCCACTGAAGCTTTCTTT	CASSLFGQGATEAFF
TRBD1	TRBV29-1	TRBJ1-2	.	TGCAGCGTAGCCGGGACAGGGGCGTACACCTTC	CSVAGTGAYTF
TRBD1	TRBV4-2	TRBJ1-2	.	TGTGCCAGCAGCCAATTCGACAGGGCCTATGGCTACACCTTC	CASSQFDRAYGYTF
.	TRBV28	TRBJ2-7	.	TGTGCCAGCAGTTCCCCCGGTGGCGGAGACGAGCAGTACTTC	CASSSPGGGDEQYF
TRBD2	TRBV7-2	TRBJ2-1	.	TGTGCCAGCAGCTTAGGACTAGCGGGGCAGTACAATGAGCAGTTCTTC	CASSLGLAGQYNEQFF
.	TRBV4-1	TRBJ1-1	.	TGCGCCAGCAGCCCGTTGGGACAACAAGGACCTGAAGCTTTCTTT	CASSPLGQQGPEAFF
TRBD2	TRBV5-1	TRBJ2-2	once	TGCGCCAGCAGCTTGGGTTCTAGCGGGGGCACCGGGGAGCTGTTTTTT	CASSLGSSGGTGELFF
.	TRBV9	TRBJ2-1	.	TGTGCCAGCAGCGGAGGACAAGCCTCTTTCTATGAGCAGTTCTTC	CASSGGQASFYEQFF
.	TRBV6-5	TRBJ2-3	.	TGTGCCAGCAGTCTTCGAGGGCGAGATACGCAGTATTTT	CASSLRGRDTQYF
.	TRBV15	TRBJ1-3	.	TGTGCCACCAGCAGGACAGTCTCTGGAAACACCATATATTTT	CATSRTVSGNTIYF
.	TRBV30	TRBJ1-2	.	TGTGCCTGGAGTGTGGGGGCCGGCTACACCTTC	CAWSVGAGYTF
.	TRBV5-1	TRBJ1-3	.	TGCGCCAGCAGCTTGGGTAACTCTGGAAACACCATATATTTT	CASSLGNSGNTIYF
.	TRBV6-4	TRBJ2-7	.	TGTGCCAGCAGTGAGCCCGGGCAGTACTTC	CASSEPGQYF